The 21 T cell receptor beta chains below were found in one sample sequenced in a study of cytotoxic CD8 clonotypes in ibrutinib-treated CLL. Profiling relied on immunoSEQ multiplex PCR, and the TCRdb table lists in-frame clones only, not all of them. The sample holds a few hundred thousand clones; around four fifths are singletons and the top ten take 5% to 7%. Source: PBMCs, taken before ibrutinib treatment. Receptors originate from a human donor with chronic lymphocytic leukemia.

J is TRBJ2-1 and V is TRBV6-6; D uncertain. This CDR3 contains 12 residues. Germline V gene sequence: CDR1 MNHNY, CDR2 SVGAGI (reference sequence). V gave up 0 bases and J gave up 8 bases, with 5 bases separating them. The CDR3 loop reads CASSYSAHEQFF. For the CDR3, the DNA is TGTGCCAGCAGTTACTCAGCTCATGAGCAGTTCTTC.

This clone showed up just a few times. The chain recombines TRBV4-1 with TRBJ1-1; D gene unclear. Trimming took 1 base from V and 2 from J, leaving 17 bases between them. Germline V CDR1 and CDR2: MGHRA, YSYEKL. There are 17 residues in the CDR3. The CDR3 DNA sequence: TGCGCCAGCAGCCAAGGAGGCCCCCGGGCCATAAACACTGAAGCTTTCTTT. The encoded protein is CASSQGGPRAINTEAFF.

The CDR3 DNA is TGCGCCAGCAGGAGCGGGATCGAGGACGAGCAGTACTTC. Its translation is CASRSGIEDEQYF. The chain uses TRBV10-1 and TRBJ2-7; 7 positions match TRBD2. The ends lost 6 bases at V and 5 bases at J; junction bases unmatched: 7. CDR1 WNHNN and CDR2 SYGVQD come from the germline V gene (reference sequence). CDR3 length: 13 residues.

The genes are TRBV5-1 and TRBJ2-2; 12 bases line up with TRBD1. Germline V gene data show CDR1 as SGHRS and CDR2 as YFSETQ. V shed 2 bases and J 6 bases; nucleotides not matched to a gene: 5. The CDR3 is 16 amino acids. For the CDR3, the DNA is TGCGCCAGCAGCTTTCCGGGACAGGGGGCCGCCGGGGAGCTGTTTTTT. Protein product: CASSFPGQGAAGELFF.

This clone has a handful of counts. This rearrangement joins TRBV29-1 to TRBJ1-1; D is possibly TRBD1 (6 bases). CDR1 is SQVTM and CDR2 is ANQGSEA in the germline V gene. V was clipped by 6 bases and J by 6 bases, with 11 bases between them. There are 11 residues in the CDR3. The CDR3, as DNA: TGCAGCGTACACAGGGTCTCTGAAGCTTTCTTT. Protein: CSVHRVSEAFF. Variable domain in full (rest from reference TRBV29-1 and TRBJ1-1): SAVISQKPSRDICQRGTSLTIQCQVDSQVTMMFWYRQQPGQSLTLIATANQGSEATYESGFVIDKFPISRPNLTFSTLTVSNMSPEDSSIYLCSVHRVSEAFFGQGTRLTVV.

V gene TRBV6-5 combines with J gene TRBJ2-7, with D tentatively TRBD1 or TRBD2 (6 bases each). Germline-derived CDR1 and CDR2 are MNHEY and SVGAGI. V was pared by 5 bases and J by 2 bases, with 10 bases between. This CDR3 spans 13 amino acids. The CDR3 protein is CASSRGPTYEQYF. The CDR3 DNA reads TGTGCCAGCAGTCGGGGGCCAACCTACGAGCAGTACTTC.

This clone was seen only once. The rearrangement joins TRBV6-6 to TRBJ2-7, with D unclear. Trimming pared 6 bases from V and 0 bases from J, leaving 18 bases between. The CDR3 contains 16 residues. Germline V gives CDR1 MNHNY, CDR2 SVGAGI (reference sequence). The CDR3 sequence is CASRPMADRHSYEQYF. DNA of the CDR3: TGTGCCAGCAGACCCATGGCGGACCGACACTCCTACGAGCAGTACTTC.

V gene TRBV5-6 combines with J gene TRBJ1-1; TRBD1 agrees at 9 bases. V lost 5 bases to trimming and J lost 4 bases; unmatched junction nucleotides: 9. Germline lookup yields CDR1 SGHDT and CDR2 YYEEEE. This CDR3 has 15 amino acids. In DNA form, the CDR3 reads TGTGCCAGCAGATCCCTTGGGACAGGGAGCACTGAAGCTTTCTTT. It encodes CASRSLGTGSTEAFF.

CDR3 DNA: TGTGCCAGCAGCTTTCTTGGGCCCGGGTACGAGCAGTACTTC. Translated: CASSFLGPGYEQYF. The chain couples TRBV5-4 to TRBJ2-7; D ambiguous. With 2 bases removed from V and 4 bases from J, the gap between germline ends came to 13 bases. This CDR3 is built from 14 residues. Per germline, CDR1 SGHNT and CDR2 YYREEE (reference sequence). The full variable domain, rest sourced from reference TRBV5-4 and TRBJ2-7, is ETGVTQSPTHLIKTRGQQVTLRCSSQSGHNTVSWYQQALGQGPQFIFQYYREEENGRGNFPPRFSGLQFPNYSSELNVNALELDDSALYLCASSFLGPGYEQYFGPGTRLTVT.

CDR3 sequence: CASSRDRNYGYTF. The CDR3, as DNA: TGTGCCAGCAGCCGCGACAGAAACTATGGCTACACCTTC. The chain employs TRBV28 and TRBJ1-2; a weak D match, TRBD1 (5 bases). The V end was cut by 6 bases, the J end by 2 bases, with 10 bases between. The germline gives CDR1 MDHEN, CDR2 SYDVKM. The CDR3 length is 13 residues.

The chain couples TRBV29-1 to TRBJ2-1; D is uncertain. V lost 4 bases to trimming and J lost 9 bases, with 10 bases between them. This CDR3 is built from 11 residues. CDR1 and CDR2 (germline): SQVTM, ANQGSEA. CDR3 bases: TGCAGCGTTGTACCATTCGGTGAGCAGTTCTTC. This encodes CSVVPFGEQFF.

The V gene is TRBV28, the J gene TRBJ2-5; TRBD1 aligns across 9 bases. Germline CDR1 MDHEN, CDR2 SYDVKM. CDR3 length: 16 residues. With 5 bases clipped from V and 4 bases from J, the junction kept 11 bases outside the gene matches. CDR3 nucleotide sequence: TGTGCCAGCAGTCTACCGGGACAGGGCGTAAGAGAGACCCAGTACTTC. It codes for CASSLPGQGVRETQYF.

The chain links TRBV6-1 to TRBJ2-4; TRBD1 aligns across 8 bases. The CDR3 has 15 residues. Trimming cost V 6 bases and J 0 bases; bases outside gene matches: 4. Germline-derived CDR1 and CDR2 are MNHNS and SASEGT. This CDR3 is CASRQGALAKNIQYF. The CDR3 DNA sequence: TGTGCCAGCAGGCAGGGGGCGTTAGCCAAAAACATTCAGTACTTC.

The chain has TRBV4-1 and TRBJ1-1; D remains ambiguous. V lost 2 bases to trimming and J lost 1 base, with 8 bases between them. The germline gives CDR1 MGHRA, CDR2 YSYEKL. The CDR3 length is 14 residues. CDR3 nucleotide sequence: TGCGCCAGCAGCCAAATGCAAGCGAACACTGAAGCTTTCTTT. It translates to CASSQMQANTEAFF.

V gene TRBV5-4 combines with J gene TRBJ2-7, with TRBD2 matching 12 bases. V was pared by 5 bases and J by 2 bases, with 8 bases of the junction left unmatched. The CDR3 contains 16 residues. Germline V gives CDR1 SGHNT, CDR2 YYREEE (reference sequence). The CDR3 protein is CASRQGSSGRAYEQYF. In nucleotides, the CDR3 is TGTGCCAGCAGGCAAGGCTCTAGCGGGAGGGCCTACGAGCAGTACTTC. Supplemented by reference TRBV5-4 and TRBJ2-7, the full variable domain reads ETGVTQSPTHLIKTRGQQVTLRCSSQSGHNTVSWYQQALGQGPQFIFQYYREEENGRGNFPPRFSGLQFPNYSSELNVNALELDDSALYLCASRQGSSGRAYEQYFGPGTRLTVT.

The chain carries TRBV2 and TRBJ1-2; D is unclear. The CDR3 sequence is 11 residues long. Germline CDR1 SNHLY, CDR2 FYNNEI. The V and J ends lost 3 bases and 8 bases respectively, with 7 bases between them. CDR3 region: CASSDNLGYTF. CDR3 DNA: TGTGCCAGCAGTGACAACCTCGGCTACACCTTC. The whole variable domain, remainder taken from reference TRBV2 and TRBJ1-2, is EPEVTQTPSHQVTQMGQEVILRCVPISNHLYFYWYRQILGQKVEFLVSFYNNEISEKSEIFDDQFSVERPDGSNFTLKIRSTKLEDSAMYFCASSDNLGYTFGSGTRLTVV.

The gene calls are TRBV4-2 and TRBJ2-7, with TRBD2 matching over 10 bases. This CDR3 contains 15 residues. Per the germline V gene, CDR1 is LGHNA and CDR2 is YNFKEQ. J gave up 6 bases and V 4 bases, and 9 bases lay outside the gene matches. CDR3 coding DNA: TGTGCCAGCAGCCGCCTAGCGGGAGTTCTAGTCGAGCAGTACTTC. Translation: CASSRLAGVLVEQYF.

The chain recombines TRBV30 with TRBJ2-5; 8 nucleotides align to TRBD2. The CDR3 spans 13 residues. CDR1 and CDR2 (germline): GTSNPN, SVGIG (reference sequence). V lost 3 bases to trimming and J lost 6 bases; unmatched junction nucleotides: 6. The CDR3 coding sequence is TGTGCCTGGAGGTCCGGGAGGGGTAAGACCCAGTACTTC. Translation gives CAWRSGRGKTQYF.

The chain couples TRBV5-1 to TRBJ2-3; 14 bases are a match to TRBD2. This CDR3 has 17 amino acids. V was pared by 3 bases and J by 6 bases, with 9 bases of the junction left unmatched. The V gene's germline CDR1 is SGHRS and CDR2 YFSETQ. The CDR3 is CASSSSGLAGASDTQYF. For the CDR3, the DNA is TGCGCCAGCAGCTCCTCGGGACTAGCGGGAGCCTCGGATACGCAGTATTTT. The full variable domain, its missing parts supplied by reference TRBV5-1 and TRBJ2-3, is KAGVTQTPRYLIKTRGQQVTLSCSPISGHRSVSWYQQTPGQGLQFLFEYFSETQRNKGNFPGRFSGRQFSNSRSEMNVSTLELGDSALYLCASSSSGLAGASDTQYFGPGTRLTVL.

The chain uses TRBV27 and TRBJ2-3; D unclear. Germline loops: CDR1 MNHEY, CDR2 SMNVEV (reference sequence). Deletions cut 5 bases from V and 2 bases from J, with 14 bases between. CDR3 length equals 15 residues. The chain's CDR3 is CASSQNGFLTDTQYF. CDR3 sequence (DNA): TGTGCCAGCAGTCAAAACGGGTTTCTCACAGATACGCAGTATTTT.

The rearrangement links TRBV4-3 to TRBJ1-2; the D gene is possibly TRBD1 (5 bases). Germline V gene sequence: CDR1 LGHNA, CDR2 YSLEER. Trimming removed 0 bases from V and 4 bases from J, with 21 bases in between. This CDR3 has 18 amino acids. The CDR3 DNA reads TGCGCCAGCAGCCAAGATTTATGGTCGGGGGGTCGTTCCTATGGCTACACCTTC. The encoded protein is CASSQDLWSGGRSYGYTF.